These 3 T cell receptor beta chains were sequenced from one sample in a study of CD8+ T cells in alopecia areata. RNA was isolated and reverse transcribed to cDNA, the sequencing template. Sequencing was performed with immunoSEQ multiplex PCR; in TCRdb, only in-frame clones are kept and a portion is missing. The sample lists 100,000 to 150,000 clones, about 50% occurring once. Sequences were derived from CD8+ T cells sorted from blood, sampled at week 0. The receptor set was obtained from a human donor with alopecia areata.

This clone has at least ten counts. The chain uses TRBV29-1 and TRBJ1-1, with D perhaps TRBD1 (5 bases). V dropped 3 bases and J dropped 8 bases, with 16 bases sitting between them. CDR1 and CDR2 (germline): SQVTM, ANQGSEA. This CDR3 has 13 amino acids. The CDR3, as DNA: TGCAGCGTTGACCGCCAGGGTATGGCGGAAGCTTTCTTT. Its protein product is CSVDRQGMAEAFF.

This clone appeared a few times. This chain connects TRBV6-1 to TRBJ2-1, with D perhaps matching TRBD1 (5 bases). The germline CDR1 and CDR2 sequences are MNHNS and SASEGT. There are 14 residues in the CDR3. The V gene lost 3 bases and the J gene lost 5 bases, with 11 bases spanning the gap. CDR3 nucleotide sequence: TGTGCCAGCAGTGACCTGACAGTTCACAATGAGCAGTTCTTC. Protein: CASSDLTVHNEQFF.

In the case of this clone: A much larger clone is a single base away; this may be a read error. The chain recombines TRBV6-4 with TRBJ2-2, with 10 bases aligning to TRBD1. Unmatched junction bases numbered 0, after V lost 4 bases and J lost 4 bases. Germline CDR1 MRHNA, CDR2 SNTAGT. This CDR3 is built from 14 residues. For the CDR3, the DNA is TGTGCCAGCAGTGGGACAGGGGGCACCGGGGAGCTGTTTTTT. Protein: CASSGTGGTGELFF.